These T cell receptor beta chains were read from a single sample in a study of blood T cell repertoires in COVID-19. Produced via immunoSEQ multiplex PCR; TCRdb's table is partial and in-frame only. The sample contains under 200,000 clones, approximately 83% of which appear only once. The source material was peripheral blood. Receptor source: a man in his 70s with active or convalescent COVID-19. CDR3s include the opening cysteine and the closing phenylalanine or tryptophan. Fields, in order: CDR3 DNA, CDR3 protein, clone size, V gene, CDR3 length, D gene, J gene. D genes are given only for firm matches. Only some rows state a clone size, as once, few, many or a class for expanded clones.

CDR3nt: TGTGCCAGCAGTTCCCCAGGAACAGATACGCAGTATTTT
CDR3aa: CASSSPGTDTQYF
abundance: -
v_gene: TRBV6-5
len: 13
d_gene: -
j_gene: TRBJ2-3

CDR3nt: TGTGCCAGCAGCCCAGGGGGCACCAGTGTGCCCCAGCATTTT
CDR3aa: CASSPGGTSVPQHF
abundance: -
v_gene: TRBV7-6
len: 14
d_gene: TRBD1
j_gene: TRBJ1-5

CDR3nt: TGTGCCAGCAGTCGGGGGGGCGTCGTCGCCTACAATGAGCAGTTCTTC
CDR3aa: CASSRGGVVAYNEQFF
abundance: -
v_gene: TRBV27
len: 16
d_gene: TRBD2
j_gene: TRBJ2-1

CDR3nt: TGCGCCAGCAGCTTGGAGGCAGGAGGGGAGACCCAGTACTTC
CDR3aa: CASSLEAGGETQYF
abundance: -
v_gene: TRBV5-1
len: 14
d_gene: -
j_gene: TRBJ2-5

CDR3nt: TGTGCCAGCAGGCCGACCGGGGTCGAGCAGTACTTC
CDR3aa: CASRPTGVEQYF
abundance: -
v_gene: TRBV28
len: 12
d_gene: -
j_gene: TRBJ2-7

CDR3nt: TGTGCCAGCAGCTCCGGGGTGGATCGGGGGATCAGAGAGACCCAGTACTTC
CDR3aa: CASSSGVDRGIRETQYF
abundance: once
v_gene: TRBV5-4
len: 17
d_gene: -
j_gene: TRBJ2-5

CDR3nt: TGTGCCAGCAGCAACACCAGAATCAATCAGCCCCAGCATTTT
CDR3aa: CASSNTRINQPQHF
abundance: -
v_gene: TRBV6-5
len: 14
d_gene: -
j_gene: TRBJ1-5

CDR3nt: TGTGCCAGCAGTTTAATGTTCGGGACTAGGGACAATGAGCAGTTCTTC
CDR3aa: CASSLMFGTRDNEQFF
abundance: few
v_gene: TRBV28
len: 16
d_gene: TRBD2
j_gene: TRBJ2-1

CDR3nt: TGCGCCAGCACCCGGGGGGACTCTGTCGGTGAAAAACTGTTTTTT
CDR3aa: CASTRGDSVGEKLFF
abundance: -
v_gene: TRBV5-1
len: 15
d_gene: -
j_gene: TRBJ1-4

CDR3nt: TGCGCCAGCAGCCCCCCCGGGGGGGCGGGGGAGTACTACGAGCAGTACTTC
CDR3aa: CASSPPGGAGEYYEQYF
abundance: -
v_gene: TRBV4-1
len: 17
d_gene: TRBD2
j_gene: TRBJ2-7

CDR3nt: TGTGCCAGCAGTTACGGGGACAGAGGCAATCAGCCCCAGCATTTT
CDR3aa: CASSYGDRGNQPQHF
abundance: -
v_gene: TRBV6-6
len: 15
d_gene: TRBD1
j_gene: TRBJ1-5

CDR3nt: TGTGCCAGCAGCCCCCCCAGCGCGGGGGGGTCCTACAATGAGCAGTTCTTC
CDR3aa: CASSPPSAGGSYNEQFF
abundance: -
v_gene: TRBV7-9
len: 17
d_gene: TRBD2
j_gene: TRBJ2-1

CDR3nt: TGTGCCAGCAACTTACACACCGGGGAGCTGTTTTTT
CDR3aa: CASNLHTGELFF
abundance: -
v_gene: TRBV2
len: 12
d_gene: -
j_gene: TRBJ2-2

CDR3nt: TGTGCCAGCAGCCCGGGACTAGCGCGCTACAATGAGCAGTTCTTC
CDR3aa: CASSPGLARYNEQFF
abundance: -
v_gene: TRBV3-1/TRBV3-2
len: 15
d_gene: TRBD2
j_gene: TRBJ2-1

CDR3nt: TGTGCCAGCAGTTACGGCGGGGGGGTGGAGGAGACTGAAGCTTTCTTT
CDR3aa: CASSYGGGVEETEAFF
abundance: many
v_gene: TRBV6-7
len: 16
d_gene: -
j_gene: TRBJ1-1

CDR3nt: TGTGCCAGCAGTGACCGGAGTTACGGCGACGGGGAGCAGTACTTC
CDR3aa: CASSDRSYGDGEQYF
abundance: -
v_gene: TRBV6-4
len: 15
d_gene: -
j_gene: TRBJ2-7

CDR3nt: TGCGCCAGCAGCCAGACTCACGGGGGTGCGGGTGAAAAACTGTTTTTT
CDR3aa: CASSQTHGGAGEKLFF
abundance: -
v_gene: TRBV4-3
len: 16
d_gene: -
j_gene: TRBJ1-4